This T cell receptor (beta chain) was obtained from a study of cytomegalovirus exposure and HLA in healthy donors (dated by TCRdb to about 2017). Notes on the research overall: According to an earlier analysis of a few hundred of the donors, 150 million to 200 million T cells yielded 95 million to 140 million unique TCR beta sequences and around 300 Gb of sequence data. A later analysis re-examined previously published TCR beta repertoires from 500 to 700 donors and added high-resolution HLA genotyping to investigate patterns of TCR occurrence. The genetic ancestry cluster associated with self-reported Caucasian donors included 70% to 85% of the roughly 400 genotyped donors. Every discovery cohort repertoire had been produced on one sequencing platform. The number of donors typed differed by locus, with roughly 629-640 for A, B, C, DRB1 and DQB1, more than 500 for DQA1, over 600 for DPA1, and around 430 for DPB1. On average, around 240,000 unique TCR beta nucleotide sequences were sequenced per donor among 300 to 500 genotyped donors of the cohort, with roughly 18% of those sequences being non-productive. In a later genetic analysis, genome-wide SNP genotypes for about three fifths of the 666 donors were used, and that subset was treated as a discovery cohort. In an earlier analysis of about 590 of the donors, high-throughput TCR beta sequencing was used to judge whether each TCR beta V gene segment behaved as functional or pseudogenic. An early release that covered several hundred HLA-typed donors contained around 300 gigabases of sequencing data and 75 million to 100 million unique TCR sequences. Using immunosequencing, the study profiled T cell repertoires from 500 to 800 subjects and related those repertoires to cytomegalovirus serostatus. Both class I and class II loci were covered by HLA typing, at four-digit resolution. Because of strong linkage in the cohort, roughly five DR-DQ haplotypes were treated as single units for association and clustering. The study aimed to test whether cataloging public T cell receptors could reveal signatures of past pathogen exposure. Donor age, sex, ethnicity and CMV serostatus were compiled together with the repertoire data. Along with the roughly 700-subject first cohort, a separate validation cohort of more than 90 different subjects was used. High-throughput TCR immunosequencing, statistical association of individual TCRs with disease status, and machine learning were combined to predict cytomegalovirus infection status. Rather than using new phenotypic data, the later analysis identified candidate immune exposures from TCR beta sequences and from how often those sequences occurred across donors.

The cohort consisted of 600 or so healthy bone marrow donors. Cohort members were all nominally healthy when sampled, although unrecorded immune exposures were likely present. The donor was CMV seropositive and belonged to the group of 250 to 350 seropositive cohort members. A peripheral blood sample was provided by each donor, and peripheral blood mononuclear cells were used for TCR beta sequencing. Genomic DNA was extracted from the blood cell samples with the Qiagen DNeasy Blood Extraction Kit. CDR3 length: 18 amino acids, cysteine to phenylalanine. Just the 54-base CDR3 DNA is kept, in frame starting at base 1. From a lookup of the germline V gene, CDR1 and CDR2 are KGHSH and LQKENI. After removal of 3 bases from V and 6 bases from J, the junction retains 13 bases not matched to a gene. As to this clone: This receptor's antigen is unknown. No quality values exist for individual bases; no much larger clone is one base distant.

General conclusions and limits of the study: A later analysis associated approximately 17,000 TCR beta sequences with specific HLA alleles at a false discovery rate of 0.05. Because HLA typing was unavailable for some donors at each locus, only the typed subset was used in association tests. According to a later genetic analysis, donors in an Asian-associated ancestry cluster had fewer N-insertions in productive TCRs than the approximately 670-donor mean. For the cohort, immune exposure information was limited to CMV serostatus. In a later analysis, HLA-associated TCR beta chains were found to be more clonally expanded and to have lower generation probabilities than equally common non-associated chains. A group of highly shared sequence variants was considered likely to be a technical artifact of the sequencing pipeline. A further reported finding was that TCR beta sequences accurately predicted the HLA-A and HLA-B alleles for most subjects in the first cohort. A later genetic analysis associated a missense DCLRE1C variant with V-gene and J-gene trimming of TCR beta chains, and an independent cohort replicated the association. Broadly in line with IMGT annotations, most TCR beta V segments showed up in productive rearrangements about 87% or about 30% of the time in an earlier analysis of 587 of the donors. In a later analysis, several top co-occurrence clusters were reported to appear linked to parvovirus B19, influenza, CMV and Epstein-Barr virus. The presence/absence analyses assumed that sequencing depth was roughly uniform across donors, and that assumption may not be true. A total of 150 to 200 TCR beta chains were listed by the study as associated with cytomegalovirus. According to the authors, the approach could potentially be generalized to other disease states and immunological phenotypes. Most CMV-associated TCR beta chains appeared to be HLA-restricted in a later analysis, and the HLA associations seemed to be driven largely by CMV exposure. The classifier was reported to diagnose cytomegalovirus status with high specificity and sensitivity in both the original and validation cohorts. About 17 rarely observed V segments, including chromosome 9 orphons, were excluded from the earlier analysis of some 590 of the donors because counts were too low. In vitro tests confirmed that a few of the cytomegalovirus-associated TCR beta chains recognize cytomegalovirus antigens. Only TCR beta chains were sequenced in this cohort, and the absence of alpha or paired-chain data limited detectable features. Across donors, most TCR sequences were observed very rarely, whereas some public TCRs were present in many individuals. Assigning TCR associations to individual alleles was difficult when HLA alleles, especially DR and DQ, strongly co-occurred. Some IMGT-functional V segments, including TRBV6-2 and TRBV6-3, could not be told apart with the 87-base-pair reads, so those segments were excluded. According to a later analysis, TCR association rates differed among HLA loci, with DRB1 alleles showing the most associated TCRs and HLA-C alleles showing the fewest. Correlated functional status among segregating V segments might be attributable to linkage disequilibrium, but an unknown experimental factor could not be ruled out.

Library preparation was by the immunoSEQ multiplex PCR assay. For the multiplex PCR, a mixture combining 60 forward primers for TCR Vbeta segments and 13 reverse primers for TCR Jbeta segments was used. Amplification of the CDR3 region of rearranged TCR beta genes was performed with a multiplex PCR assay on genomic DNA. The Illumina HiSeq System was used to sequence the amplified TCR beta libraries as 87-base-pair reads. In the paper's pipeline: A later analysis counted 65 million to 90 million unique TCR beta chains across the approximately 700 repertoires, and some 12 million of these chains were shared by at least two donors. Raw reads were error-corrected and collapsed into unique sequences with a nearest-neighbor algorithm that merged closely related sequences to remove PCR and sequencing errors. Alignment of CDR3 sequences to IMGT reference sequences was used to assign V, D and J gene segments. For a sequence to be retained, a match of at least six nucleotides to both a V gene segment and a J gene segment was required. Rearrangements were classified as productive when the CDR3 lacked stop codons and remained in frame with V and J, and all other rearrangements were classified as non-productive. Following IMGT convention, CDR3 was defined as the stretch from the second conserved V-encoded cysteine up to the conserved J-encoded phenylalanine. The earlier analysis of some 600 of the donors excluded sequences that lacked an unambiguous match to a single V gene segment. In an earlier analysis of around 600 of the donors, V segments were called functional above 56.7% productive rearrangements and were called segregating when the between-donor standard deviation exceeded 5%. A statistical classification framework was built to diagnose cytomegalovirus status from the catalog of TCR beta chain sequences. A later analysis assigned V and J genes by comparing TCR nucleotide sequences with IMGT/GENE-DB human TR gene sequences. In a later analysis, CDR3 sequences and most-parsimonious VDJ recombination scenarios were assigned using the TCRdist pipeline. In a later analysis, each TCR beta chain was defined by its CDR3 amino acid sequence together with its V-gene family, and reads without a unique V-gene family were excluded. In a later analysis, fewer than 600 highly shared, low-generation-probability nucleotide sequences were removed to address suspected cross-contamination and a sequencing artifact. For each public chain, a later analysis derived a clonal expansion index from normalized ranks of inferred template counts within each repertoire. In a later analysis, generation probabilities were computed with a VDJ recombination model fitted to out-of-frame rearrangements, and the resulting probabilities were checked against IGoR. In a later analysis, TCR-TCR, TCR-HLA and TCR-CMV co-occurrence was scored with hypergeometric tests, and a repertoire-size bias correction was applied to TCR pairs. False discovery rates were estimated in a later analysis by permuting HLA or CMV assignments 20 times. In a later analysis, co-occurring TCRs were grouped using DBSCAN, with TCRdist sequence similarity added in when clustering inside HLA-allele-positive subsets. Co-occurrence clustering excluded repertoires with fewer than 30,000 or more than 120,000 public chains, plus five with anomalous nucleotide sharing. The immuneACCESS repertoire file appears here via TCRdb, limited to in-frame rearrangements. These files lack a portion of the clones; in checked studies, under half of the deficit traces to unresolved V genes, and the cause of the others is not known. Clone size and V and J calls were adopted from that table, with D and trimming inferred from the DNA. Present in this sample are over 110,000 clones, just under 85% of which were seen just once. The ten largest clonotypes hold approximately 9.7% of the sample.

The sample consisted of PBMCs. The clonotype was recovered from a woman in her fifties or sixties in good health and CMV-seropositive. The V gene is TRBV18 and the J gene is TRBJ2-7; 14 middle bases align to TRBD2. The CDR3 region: CASSPNGLAGGGGGEQYF. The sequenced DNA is TGTGCCAGCTCACCTAATGGACTAGCGGGAGGCGGGGGGGGCGAGCAGTACTTC.